These 22 T cell receptor beta chains share one sample of origin, sequenced in a study of blood T cell repertoires in COVID-19. Generated by immunoSEQ multiplex PCR, the TCRdb table keeps only in-frame clones and is missing some. This sample has 310,000 or so clones, with roughly 86% found just once. The sequencing input was PBMCs or T cells enriched from blood (not recorded which). The receptors were sampled from a woman under 30 who had recovered from COVID-19.

This chain connects TRBV2 to TRBJ2-1; D is perhaps TRBD2 (6 bases). V gave up 6 bases and J gave up 0 bases, with 12 bases separating them. CDR1 is SNHLY and CDR2 is FYNNEI in the germline V gene. This CDR3 comprises 15 residues. CDR3 amino acids: CASRREVSSYNEQFF. The CDR3 coding sequence is TGTGCCAGCAGGAGGGAGGTGAGCTCCTACAATGAGCAGTTCTTC.

The V call is TRBV7-2, the J call TRBJ2-5; 8 bases align to TRBD1. V lost 4 bases to trimming and J lost 5 bases; unmatched junction nucleotides: 9. This CDR3 has 15 residues. CDR1 and CDR2 (germline): SGHTA, FQGNSA. Here the CDR3 reads CASSSDRGRRETQYF. The CDR3 bases are TGTGCCAGCAGCTCTGACAGGGGCCGTAGGGAGACCCAGTACTTC.

Points on this clone: Different DNA sequences within this sample yield the same CDR3. This chain connects TRBV2 to TRBJ1-1; possible D gene TRBD1, 5 bases. The CDR3 runs 13 residues. Germline CDR1 reads SNHLY; CDR2 reads FYNNEI. V lost 4 bases, J lost 0 bases, and 6 bases lay in between. CDR3 sequence (DNA): TGTGCCAGCAGTGGACAGATGAACACTGAAGCTTTCTTT. Its protein is CASSGQMNTEAFF.

This chain uses TRBV18 with TRBJ2-2, with 8 positions matching TRBD2. V shed 4 bases and J 3 bases; nucleotides not matched to a gene: 4. CDR1 is KGHSH and CDR2 is LQKENI in the germline V gene. This CDR3 region has 15 residues. CDR3: CASSRTSRHTGELFF. CDR3 nucleotide sequence: TGTGCCAGCTCACGGACTAGCCGTCACACCGGGGAGCTGTTTTTT.

The V gene is TRBV6-2 or TRBV6-3, the J gene TRBJ2-7; D is possibly TRBD2 (6 bases). CDR1 is MNHEY and CDR2 is SVGEGT in the germline V gene. V lost 2 bases and J 4 bases, leaving 21 bases between the germline ends. This CDR3 is 17 amino acids long. CDR3 in amino acids: CASSYARPGGTLYEQYF. Written as DNA, the CDR3 is TGTGCCAGCAGTTACGCCCGACCCGGGGGAACGCTGTACGAGCAGTACTTC.

The chain recombines TRBV27 with TRBJ2-7; 7 bases are shared with TRBD2. This CDR3 spans 17 amino acids. Germline lookup yields CDR1 MNHEY and CDR2 SMNVEV (reference sequence). Germline trimming cut 4 bases from V and 5 bases from J; bases unmatched to any gene: 17. The CDR3 here is CASSYRGRGLLLDEQYF. As DNA, the CDR3 is TGTGCCAGCAGTTATCGTGGGCGGGGGTTGCTCCTGGACGAGCAGTACTTC.

V usage is TRBV19 and J usage is TRBJ2-6, with 13 bases aligning to TRBD2. The germline gives CDR1 LNHDA, CDR2 SQIVND (reference sequence). The CDR3 sequence is 20 residues long. The V gene end was trimmed by 0 bases and the J gene end by 2 bases; junction bases not matched to a gene: 7. CDR3: CASSIDIGLAGVAGANVLTF. The CDR3 DNA reads TGTGCCAGTAGTATAGATATAGGACTAGCGGGAGTCGCTGGGGCCAACGTCCTGACTTTC.

About this clone: Other DNA sequences within the sample encode an identical CDR3. The chain joins TRBV19 to TRBJ1-5; 10 bases map to TRBD1. V gave up 6 bases and J gave up 7 bases; unmatched junction bases: 6. The CDR3 totals 14 residues. Germline assignment: CDR1 LNHDA and CDR2 SQIVND (reference sequence). DNA for the CDR3: TGTGCCAGTAGATTGGGACAGGGGCGGCAGCCCCAGCATTTT. Protein: CASRLGQGRQPQHF.

This clone was found once. V is TRBV28 and J is TRBJ1-5, with TRBD1 as a possible D gene (6 bases). V lost 6 bases and J 6 bases, leaving 24 bases between the germline ends. The CDR3 contains 17 residues. Germline CDR1 and CDR2: MDHEN and SYDVKM. The CDR3 spells CASSPLPYGTNSQPQHF. CDR3 coding DNA: TGTGCCAGCAGCCCATTACCCTACGGGACAAATAGTCAGCCCCAGCATTTT.

This chain uses TRBV9 with TRBJ2-2; D is ambiguous. CDR3 size: 15 residues. Germline CDR1 is SGDLS and CDR2 is YYNGEE. Trimming took off 4 bases at V and 0 bases at J, with 10 bases between the two ends. CDR3 coding DNA: TGTGCCAGCAGCCCGAGAGATTCGAACACCGGGGAGCTGTTTTTT. Residues: CASSPRDSNTGELFF. Combining the CDR3 with reference TRBV9 and TRBJ2-2 gives the whole variable domain DSGVTQTPKHLITATGQRVTLRCSPRSGDLSVYWYQQSLDQGLQFLIQYYNGEERAKGNILERFSAQQFPDLHSELNLSSLELGDSALYFCASSPRDSNTGELFFGEGSRLTVL.

The V and J genes are TRBV5-1 and TRBJ2-1; 10 bases align to TRBD2. Trimming at V came to 5 bases and at J to 4 bases, leaving 9 bases not matched to a gene. The germline CDR1 and CDR2 sequences are SGHRS and YFSETQ. This CDR3 contains 16 residues. The CDR3 spells CASRPEAGGGYNEQFF. DNA for the CDR3: TGCGCCAGCAGACCCGAAGCGGGAGGGGGTTACAATGAGCAGTTCTTC.

A remark on this clone: Other DNA sequences in this sample translate to the same CDR3. The chain links TRBV11-2 to TRBJ2-7; 8 positions match TRBD1. Trimming at V came to 3 bases and at J to 6 bases, leaving 1 base not matched to a gene. The CDR3 has 12 amino acids. The germline gives CDR1 SGHAT, CDR2 FQNNGV. The CDR3 DNA follows: TGTGCCAGCAGCTTCGGGACAGGCGAGCAGTACTTC. As protein: CASSFGTGEQYF.

The J gene is TRBJ1-3, the V gene TRBV7-9; maybe TRBD1 (5 bases). This CDR3 is built from 15 residues. V lost 5 bases and J lost 0, with 11 bases in between. Germline-derived CDR1 and CDR2 are SEHNR and FQNEAQ (reference sequence). CDR3 in amino acids: CASSIDRDSGNTIYF. CDR3 in DNA: TGTGCCAGCAGCATCGACAGAGACTCTGGAAACACCATATATTTT.

This chain uses TRBV7-2 with TRBJ2-3, with TRBD2 matching over 7 bases. J lost 0 bases, V lost 6 bases, and 6 bases had no gene match. This CDR3 is 15 amino acids long. CDR1 SGHTA and CDR2 FQGNSA come from the germline V gene. In nucleotides, the CDR3 is TGTGCCAGCAGACGTAGCGGGCGGAGCACAGATACGCAGTATTTT. Protein sequence: CASRRSGRSTDTQYF. Using reference TRBV7-2 and TRBJ2-3 for the parts outside the CDR3, the full variable domain is GAGVSQSPSNKVTEKGKDVELRCDPISGHTALYWYRQSLGQGLEFLIYFQGNSAPDKSGLPSDRFSAERTGGSVSTLTIQRTQQEDSAVYLCASRRSGRSTDTQYFGPGTRLTVL.

V is TRBV28 and J is TRBJ2-1, with 8 nucleotides matching TRBD2. V trimming: 7 bases; J trimming: 4 bases; junction bases outside the gene matches: 9. Germline lookup yields CDR1 MDHEN and CDR2 SYDVKM. The CDR3 extends over 15 amino acids. The CDR3 here is CASNPLAAMYNEQFF. The DNA of the CDR3 is TGTGCCAGCAACCCACTAGCGGCTATGTACAATGAGCAGTTCTTC.

This clone was seen only once. J is TRBJ2-5 and V is TRBV9; no firm D call. Per the germline V gene, CDR1 is SGDLS and CDR2 is YYNGEE. This CDR3 spans 14 amino acids. V gave up 1 base and J gave up 1 base, with 8 bases separating them. The CDR3 region has the DNA TGTGCCAGCAGCGTATCCCCACTCCAAGAGACCCAGTACTTC. Its protein is CASSVSPLQETQYF.

CDR3 in amino acids: CASSFQGPSGNTIYF. CDR3 coding DNA: TGTGCCAGCAGTTTCCAGGGGCCGTCTGGAAACACCATATATTTT. The chain has TRBV28 and TRBJ1-3; possible D gene TRBD1, 6 bases. The CDR3 loop spans 15 amino acids. V was shortened by 3 bases and J by 1 base, with 10 bases between the two germline ends. Germline CDR1 reads MDHEN; CDR2 reads SYDVKM.

The chain uses TRBV7-9 and TRBJ1-2; 8 bases fit TRBD1. This CDR3 is built from 16 residues. Unmatched junction bases numbered 9, after V lost 5 bases and J lost 1 base. Germline loops: CDR1 SEHNR, CDR2 FQNEAQ (reference sequence). CDR3 DNA: TGTGCCAGCAGCCCAACCGGACAGGGCAATAACTATGGCTACACCTTC. It yields the protein CASSPTGQGNNYGYTF.

The J gene is TRBJ1-4, the V gene TRBV2, with a possible D match to TRBD1 (6 bases). This CDR3 is 16 amino acids long. The ends were cut back, 4 bases at V and 2 bases at J, with 14 bases in the middle. CDR1 is SNHLY and CDR2 is FYNNEI in the germline V gene. In DNA form, the CDR3 reads TGTGCCAGCAGTGCACAGGGTTCGGGGACTAATGAAAAACTGTTTTTT. This sequence encodes CASSAQGSGTNEKLFF.

The V call is TRBV7-9, the J call TRBJ1-6; D possibly corresponds to TRBD1 (6 bases). Germline values: CDR1 SEHNR, CDR2 FQNEAQ (reference sequence). Between the trimmed V and J ends, which lost 4 bases and 10 bases, there was a span of 17 bases. This CDR3 is built from 15 residues. CDR3 bases: TGTGCCAGCAGCTCTCTGGACAGCGGGATATCACCCCTCCACTTT. Translated: CASSSLDSGISPLHF.

In its sample, this clone was seen once. The chain recombines TRBV27 with TRBJ1-1; possible D gene TRBD1, 5 bases. Germline V gene sequence: CDR1 MNHEY, CDR2 SMNVEV (reference sequence). This CDR3 is 13 amino acids long. The V gene lost 11 bases and the J gene lost 4 bases, with 17 bases spanning the gap. The CDR3: CAASMWGSTEAFF. The CDR3 DNA is TGTGCCGCCAGCATGTGGGGCAGCACTGAAGCTTTCTTT.

This clone has a single count. This chain joins TRBV21-1 and TRBJ1-1; the table's D call, TRBD1, was not checked against the DNA. TRBV21-1 has pseudogene status. The CDR3 is 13 residues long. The CDR3: CASFRDSETEAFF. The CDR3 DNA follows: TGTGCCAGCTTCAGGGACAGCGAGACTGAAGCTTTCTTT.